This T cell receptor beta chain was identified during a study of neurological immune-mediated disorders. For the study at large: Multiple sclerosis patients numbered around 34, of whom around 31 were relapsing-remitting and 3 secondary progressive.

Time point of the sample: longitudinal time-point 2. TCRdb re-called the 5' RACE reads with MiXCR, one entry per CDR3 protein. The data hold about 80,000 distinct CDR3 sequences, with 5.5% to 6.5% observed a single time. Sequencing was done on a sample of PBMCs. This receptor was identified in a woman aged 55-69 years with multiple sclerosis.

This chain's CDR3 is CASSQGFGLAGVFNEQFF. The CDR3 DNA reads TGTGCCAGCAGCCAAGGCTTCGGACTAGCGGGGGTCTTTAATGAGCAGTTCTTC. The chain carries TRBV3-1 and TRBJ2-1; 13 bases match TRBD2. Germline lookup yields CDR1 LGHDT and CDR2 YNNKEL (reference sequence). CDR3 length equals 18 residues. J was trimmed by 7 bases and V by 1 base; bases with no gene match: 10.